This T cell receptor beta chain is drawn from a study of regulatory T cells in long-lasting Graves disease. Study-wide results and limits: In persistent patients, shared public clonotypes (about 2,800) outnumbered those in new patients (around 1,000). Persistent disease preferred TRBV28, TRBJ1-2 and TRBJ2-5; new disease, TRBV20-1 and TRBJ2-1. Persistent cases of Graves' showed reduced TCR diversity relative to newly diagnosed patients.

Library construction for TCR beta used iRepertoire HTBI primers and Arm-PCR of CDR3 regions. TCRdb re-analysed the multiplex PCR reads in MiXCR, keeping a single row per CDR3 protein. The table lists 420,000 or so distinct CDR3 sequences, 23% of them singletons. The CDR3 totals 15 residues. Per the germline V gene, CDR1 is SGHTA and CDR2 is FQGNSA. J was trimmed by 7 bases and V by 0 bases; bases with no gene match: 6. In the case of this clonotype: Its matching antigen is unknown.

Time point given: persistent/refractory GD, antithyroid drugs over 5 years with positive TRAb. From RNA extracted from PBMCs, the TCR library was made. Patients were from an endocrinology department in Xi'an, China. This chain links TRBV7-2 with TRBJ2-3, with TRBD2 matching over 8 bases. The sample was peripheral blood mononuclear cells (PBMCs), taken when the disease was refractory, from a patient treated with antithyroid drugs. This receptor was taken from a female donor with Graves disease. The CDR3 sequence: CASSLASGIIYTQYF. The CDR3 DNA follows: TGTGCCAGCAGCTTAGCTAGCGGGATTATTTATACGCAGTATTTT.